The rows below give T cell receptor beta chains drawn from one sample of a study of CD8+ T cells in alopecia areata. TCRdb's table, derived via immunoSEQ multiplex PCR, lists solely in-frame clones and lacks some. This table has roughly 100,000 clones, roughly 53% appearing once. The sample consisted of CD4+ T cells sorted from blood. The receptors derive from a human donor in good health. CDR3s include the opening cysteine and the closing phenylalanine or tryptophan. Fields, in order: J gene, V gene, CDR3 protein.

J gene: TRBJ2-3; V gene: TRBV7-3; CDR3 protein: CASSLTAGGDTQYF
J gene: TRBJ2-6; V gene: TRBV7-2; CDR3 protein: CASSQDGTSSGANVLTF
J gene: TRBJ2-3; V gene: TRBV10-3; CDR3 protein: CAISATGTTTDTQYF
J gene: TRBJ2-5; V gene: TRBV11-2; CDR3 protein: CASSPGTSGDSGETQYF
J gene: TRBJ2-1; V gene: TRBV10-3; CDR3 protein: CATRDRGSYNEQFF
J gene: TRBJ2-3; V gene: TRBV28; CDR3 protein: CASSLGDRGRADTQYF
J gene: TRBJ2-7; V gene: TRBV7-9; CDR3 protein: CASSPGPSESSYEQYF
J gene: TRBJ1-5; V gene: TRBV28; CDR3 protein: CASSLVGEPQHF
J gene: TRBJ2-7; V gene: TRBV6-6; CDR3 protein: CASRGQLSSYEQYF
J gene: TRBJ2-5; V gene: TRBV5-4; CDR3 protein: CASSERTSGGAQETQYF
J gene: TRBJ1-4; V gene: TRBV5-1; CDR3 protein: CTSSLDRADEKLFF
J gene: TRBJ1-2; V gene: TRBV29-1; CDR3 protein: CSTSPDSFRGYTF
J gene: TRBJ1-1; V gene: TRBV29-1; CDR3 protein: CSVAPRQSNTEAFF
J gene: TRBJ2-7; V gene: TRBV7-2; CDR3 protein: CASSLALATYEQYF
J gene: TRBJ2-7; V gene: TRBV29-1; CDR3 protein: CSVSFQTYEQYF
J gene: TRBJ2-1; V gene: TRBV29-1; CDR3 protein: CSVGTGFGGHEQFF
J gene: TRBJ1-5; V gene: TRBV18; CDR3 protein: CASSPQGNSNQPQHF
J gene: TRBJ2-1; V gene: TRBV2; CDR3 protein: CASSGQATSYNEQFF
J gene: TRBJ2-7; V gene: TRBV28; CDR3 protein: CASSSRTGDEQYF
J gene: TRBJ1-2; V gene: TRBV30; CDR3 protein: CAWTIDSYGYTF
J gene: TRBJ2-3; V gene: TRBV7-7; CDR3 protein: CASSFSSTSGGDTDTQYF
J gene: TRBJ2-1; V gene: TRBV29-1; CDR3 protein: CSVTSTGYNEQFF
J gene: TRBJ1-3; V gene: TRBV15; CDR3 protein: CATSRDYSHSGNTIYF
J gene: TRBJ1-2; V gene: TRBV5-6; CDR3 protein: CASSLYSGGYTF
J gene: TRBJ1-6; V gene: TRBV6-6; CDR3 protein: CASMWRVGSPLHF
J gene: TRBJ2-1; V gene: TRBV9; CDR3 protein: CASSVDGQGFNEQFF
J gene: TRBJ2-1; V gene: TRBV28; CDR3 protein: CASRSRAWYEQFF
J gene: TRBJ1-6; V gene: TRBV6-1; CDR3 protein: CASDRDNSPLHF
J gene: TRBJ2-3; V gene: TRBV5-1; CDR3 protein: CASSLFESTDTQYF
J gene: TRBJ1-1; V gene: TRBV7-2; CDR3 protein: CASSFSAAMNTEAFF
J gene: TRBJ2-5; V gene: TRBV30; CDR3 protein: CAWSVQGAQETQYF
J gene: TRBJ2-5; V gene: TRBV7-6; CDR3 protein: CASSLARETQYF
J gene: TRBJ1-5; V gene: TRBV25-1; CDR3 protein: CASSGRDSHNQPQHF
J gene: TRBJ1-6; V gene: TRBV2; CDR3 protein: CASTVIPPNSPLHF
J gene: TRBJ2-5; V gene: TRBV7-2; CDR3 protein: CASSFTGAGQTQYF
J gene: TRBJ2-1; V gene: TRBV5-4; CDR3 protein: CASSFPRGDEQFF
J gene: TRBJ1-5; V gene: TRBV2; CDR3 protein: CASRETVSNQPQHF
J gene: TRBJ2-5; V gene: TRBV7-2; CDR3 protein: CASSLARQQETQYF
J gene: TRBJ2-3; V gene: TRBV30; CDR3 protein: CAWSVAQRTRTDTQYF
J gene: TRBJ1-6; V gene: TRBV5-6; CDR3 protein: CASSLSNPGQVNSPLHF
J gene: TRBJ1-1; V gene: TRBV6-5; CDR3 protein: CASSQGTEAFF
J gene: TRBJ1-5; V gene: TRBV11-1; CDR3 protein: CASSLESNQPQHF
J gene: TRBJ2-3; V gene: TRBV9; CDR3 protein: CASSVGIGPDTQYF
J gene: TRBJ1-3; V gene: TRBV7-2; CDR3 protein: CASSRESAGNTIYF
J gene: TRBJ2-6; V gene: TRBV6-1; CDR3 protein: CASSEQGNSGANVLTF
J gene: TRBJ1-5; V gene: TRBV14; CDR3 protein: CASSPRTIDTISNQPQHF
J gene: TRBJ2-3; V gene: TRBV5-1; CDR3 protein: CASSLDLGLGTDTQYF
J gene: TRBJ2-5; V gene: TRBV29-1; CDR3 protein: CSTRWRGDRGRQETQYF
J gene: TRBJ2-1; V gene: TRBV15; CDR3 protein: CATSRDGFEETDRHEQFF
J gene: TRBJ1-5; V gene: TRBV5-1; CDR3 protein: CASSLGGLGQEPQHF
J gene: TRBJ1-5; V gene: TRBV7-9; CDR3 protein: CASSLGTGNYNQPQHF
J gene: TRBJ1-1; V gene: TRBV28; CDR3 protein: CASRENTEAFF